This T cell receptor beta chain was recovered during a study of CD8+CD57+ T cells in acquired aplastic anemia. Study context: The DNA of sorted CD4+ and CD8+ cells averaged 3.2 ug.

In patients chosen for sequencing, flow cytometry had shown CD8+CD57+ cell expansion. Severe acquired aplastic anemia was diagnosed in all patients. Prior therapy had not been administered to any patient at the time of blood sampling. Genomic DNA provided the template from which TCR beta VDJ and CDR3 profiles were obtained. TCRdb re-called the reads through MiXCR, storing one row per CDR3 protein. The sample consists of fewer than 80,000 distinct CDR3 sequences, roughly 72% of them appearing once. Study-wide findings and caveats: Patients had around 30 CD8+ CDR3 sequences in common with controls (the shared set).

As for this clonotype: Its antigen remains unidentified.

The CDR3 sequence is 12 residues long. Per the germline V gene, CDR1 is SEHNR and CDR2 is FQNEAQ (reference sequence). Trimming left V 5 bases short and J 7 bases short, with 11 bases between. This TCR derives from a human donor with aplastic anemia. The chain carries TRBV7-9 and TRBJ2-5, with D hard to call. The material sequenced was sorted CD4+, CD8+, or CD8+CD57+ T cells (not recorded which) from PBMCs. DNA for the CDR3: TGTGCCAGCAGCCGTCCCCTAGGGACCCAGTACTTC. Translating gives CASSRPLGTQYF.